A single sample is the source of the 14 T cell receptor beta chains below, sequenced in a study of a mutant IDH1 vaccine in newly diagnosed glioma (dated by TCRdb to about 2021). The time point label corresponds to: week 11, during vaccination. Every vaccine dose consisted of 300 ug of a 20-mer mutant IDH1 peptide in Montanide, administered subcutaneously together with topical imiquimod. Antigen specificity for these receptors is unknown. Library construction relied on the immunoSEQ multiplex PCR assay. In TCRdb, the immuneACCESS table is reduced to in-frame sequences with V and J assigned. These tables do not hold every clone; where another copy was compared, an unresolved V gene accounts for under half, and the others remain unexplained. Counted in this sample were under 150,000 clones; roughly 88% of them appeared once. Roughly 0.62% of the sample is in the top ten clones. The material was PBMCs, obtained from a glioma patient whose treatment included an IDH1 peptide vaccine. The receptors stem from a woman between 45 and 60 years old with glioma.

The J gene is TRBJ2-5, the V gene TRBV29-1; 10 bases match TRBD1. Germline CDR1 and CDR2: SQVTM and ANQGSEA. CDR3 length: 18 residues. Losses at the gene ends were 3 bases for V and 5 bases for J; bases not matched to a gene: 18. The CDR3 sequence: CSVDTWTGGYNVVETQYF. CDR3 coding DNA: TGCAGCGTTGACACATGGACAGGGGGTTATAATGTCGTGGAGACCCAGTACTTC.

V and J are TRBV30 and TRBJ2-1; D is unresolved. CDR1 and CDR2 from the germline V gene are GTSNPN and SVGIG (reference sequence). CDR3 length: 11 amino acids. V lost 2 bases to trimming and J lost 9 bases, with 8 bases between them. The CDR3 loop reads CAWSYAPEQFF. CDR3 sequence (DNA): TGTGCCTGGAGTTATGCTCCTGAGCAGTTCTTC.

V and J are TRBV2 and TRBJ2-1; D not resolved. This CDR3 is built from 10 residues. Between the trimmed V and J ends, which lost 7 bases and 4 bases, there was a span of 2 bases. Germline V gives CDR1 SNHLY, CDR2 FYNNEI. CDR3 amino acids: CASTYNEQFF. CDR3 nucleotide sequence: TGTGCCAGCACGTACAATGAGCAGTTCTTC.

The chain uses TRBV6-1 and TRBJ1-1; the match to TRBD1 covers 8 bases. The germline V gene encodes CDR1 MNHNS and CDR2 SASEGT. This CDR3 region has 14 residues. Trimming took 4 bases from V and 6 from J; bases not matched to a gene: 7. The CDR3 DNA reads as TGTGCCAGCAGTGTGACAGGGGTGGAGGCTGAAGCTTTCTTT. This sequence encodes CASSVTGVEAEAFF.

In its sample, this clone was seen once. The chain is built from TRBV19 and TRBJ2-3; no reliable D call. CDR1 LNHDA and CDR2 SQIVND come from the germline V gene (reference sequence). This CDR3 spans 13 amino acids. V dropped 6 bases and J dropped 2 bases, with 9 bases sitting between them. CDR3 bases: TGTGCCAGTAGCGATGGGAACACAGATACGCAGTATTTT. Protein product: CASSDGNTDTQYF.

This clone occurred once. The chain is built from TRBV28 and TRBJ2-7, with D possibly TRBD1 on 5 matching bases. The CDR3 has 12 residues. V was clipped by 6 bases and J by 3 bases, with 9 bases between them. Germline values: CDR1 MDHEN, CDR2 SYDVKM. Written as DNA, the CDR3 is TGTGCCAGCAGCGACAGCTACTACGAGCAGTACTTC. It translates to CASSDSYYEQYF.

CDR3 residues: CASSLPGQGNSPLHF. CDR3 nucleotides: TGTGCCAGCAGCCTTCCGGGACAGGGGAATTCACCCCTCCACTTT. The J gene is TRBJ1-6, the V gene TRBV7-9; 10 bases line up with TRBD1. CDR3 length equals 15 residues. V trimming: 5 bases; J trimming: 7 bases; junction bases outside the gene matches: 5. Germline loops: CDR1 SEHNR, CDR2 FQNEAQ (reference sequence).

This chain joins TRBV6-5 and TRBJ1-2; maybe TRBD1 (5 bases). Germline loops: CDR1 MNHEY, CDR2 SVGAGI. V was trimmed by 5 bases and J by 8 bases, leaving 15 bases between them. CDR3 size: 13 residues. The DNA of the CDR3 is TGTGCCAGCAGTCTCAGCAGGGAGGGCGGCTACACCTTC. Protein: CASSLSREGGYTF.

The V gene is TRBV4-2, the J gene TRBJ2-7; 10 nucleotides line up with TRBD2. The J segment lost 4 bases and the V segment lost 4 bases, leaving 10 bases of the junction unmatched. This CDR3 region has 16 residues. Germline V CDR1 and CDR2: LGHNA, YNFKEQ. CDR3 amino acids: CASSLFYQREGYEQYF. The CDR3 nucleotides read TGTGCCAGCAGCCTGTTCTACCAGCGGGAGGGGTACGAGCAGTACTTC.

This chain connects TRBV29-1 to TRBJ2-3; a possible D gene is TRBD2 (6 bases). CDR3 length: 13 residues. Germline CDR1 and CDR2: SQVTM and ANQGSEA. V lost 0 bases, J lost 4 bases, and 8 bases lay in between. CDR3 region: CSVEEGRPDTQYF. In DNA form, the CDR3 reads TGCAGCGTTGAAGAGGGGAGGCCAGATACGCAGTATTTT.

V and J are TRBV19 and TRBJ1-2; 8 bases line up with TRBD1. The CDR3 sequence is 18 residues long. V was pared by 10 bases and J by 2 bases, with 21 bases of the junction left unmatched. Germline CDR1 and CDR2: LNHDA and SQIVND (reference sequence). CDR3 in amino acids: CATLGPGSGGEGNYGYTF. CDR3 nucleotides: TGTGCCACCCTCGGACCTGGATCAGGGGGCGAGGGGAACTATGGCTACACCTTC.

J is TRBJ2-7 and V is TRBV6-5; D is ambiguous. V was clipped by 4 bases and J by 2 bases, with 12 bases between them. The CDR3 contains 14 residues. Per the germline V gene, CDR1 is MNHEY and CDR2 is SVGAGI. The CDR3, as DNA: TGTGCCAGCAGTTTGACCAGCGAGGCCTACGAGCAGTACTTC. Translating gives CASSLTSEAYEQYF.

The chain recombines TRBV9 with TRBJ2-6; 8 bases are a match to TRBD2. The junction had 12 bases not matched to a gene; V was cut back by 4 bases and J by 0 bases. This CDR3 is built from 19 residues. Per germline, CDR1 SGDLS and CDR2 YYNGEE. CDR3 DNA: TGTGCCAGCAGCTCATTGGCGGGGGGCGCAATCTCTGGGGCCAACGTCCTGACTTTC. It codes for CASSSLAGGAISGANVLTF.

The chain recombines TRBV18 with TRBJ2-1; D might be TRBD1 (5 bases). This CDR3 contains 12 residues. Trimming shortened V by 2 bases and J by 8 bases, and 7 bases separated the two germline ends. Germline V lookup: CDR1 KGHSH, CDR2 LQKENI. CDR3 protein: CASSPVGDEQFF. Written as DNA, the CDR3 is TGTGCCAGCTCACCAGTAGGGGATGAGCAGTTCTTC.